These 32 T cell receptor beta chains were sequenced from one sample in a study of response to subunit inactivated influenza vaccine. MiXCR, run by TCRdb on the RT-PCR reads, gives a single entry per CDR3 protein. The sample lists 250,000 to 350,000 distinct CDR3 sequences, approximately 20% seen once, with 10% to 13% in the top ten. The sample in question was PBMCs from blood, obtained roughly 20 months after vaccination. All receptors derive from a man aged 50-75 years who received an inactivated influenza vaccine.

The sample holds a few counts of this clonotype. CDR3 sequence: CASSVVAGGYNEQFF. DNA for the CDR3: TGTGCCAGCAGCGTAGTAGCGGGAGGGTACAATGAGCAGTTCTTC. The chain has TRBV9 and TRBJ2-1; TRBD2 matches 11 bases. This CDR3 spans 15 amino acids. J gave up 4 bases and V 0 bases, and 0 bases lay outside the gene matches. From germline, CDR1 is SGDLS and CDR2 YYNGEE.

About this clonotype itself: The final CDR3 position lacks the conserved phenylalanine or tryptophan, pointing to a likely read error. The chain recombines TRBV12-3 or TRBV12-4 with TRBJ1-2, with D possibly being TRBD1 (5 bases). The CDR3 extends over 14 amino acids. The ends were cut back, 1 base at V and 7 bases at J, with 13 bases in the middle. This CDR3 is CASSLGGTPIGYTC. DNA for the CDR3: TGTGCCAGCAGTTTAGGGGGGACCCCAATTGGCTACACCTGC.

The chain uses TRBV4-3 and TRBJ1-4; D perhaps matches TRBD1 (6 bases). Trimming took off 0 bases at V and 8 bases at J, with 16 bases between the two ends. The CDR3 has 16 residues. Germline-derived CDR1 and CDR2 are LGHNA and YSLEER. The DNA for the CDR3 is TGCGCCAGCAGCCAAGACGCCAGGGGAAGCGGCGAAAAACTGTTTTTT. Translated, it gives CASSQDARGSGEKLFF.

The chain links TRBV27 to TRBJ1-2; 7 bases fit TRBD1. Looked up from germline, CDR1 is MNHEY and CDR2 is SMNVEV (reference sequence). The length of the CDR3 is 15 residues. V lost 4 bases to trimming and J lost 4 bases; unmatched junction nucleotides: 9. The DNA for the CDR3 is TGTGCCAGCAGTTCAGGGACAGATCGCCTCTATGGCTACACCTTC. Amino acids: CASSSGTDRLYGYTF.

This clonotype has at least ten counts. V usage is TRBV6-1 and J usage is TRBJ1-2, with 8 bases fitting TRBD1. Trimming cost V 6 bases and J 2 bases; bases outside gene matches: 2. The germline gives CDR1 MNHNS, CDR2 SASEGT. The CDR3 sequence is 13 residues long. The CDR3, as DNA: TGTGCCAGCAGCCGGACAGGGAACTATGGCTACACCTTC. This encodes CASSRTGNYGYTF.

Many counts were recorded for this clonotype. V and J are TRBV4-3 and TRBJ2-7, with 7 bases that match TRBD1. Germline V CDR1 and CDR2: LGHNA, YSLEER. CDR3 length: 15 amino acids. V dropped 1 base and J dropped 3; count of bases not matched to a gene: 6. CDR3 coding DNA: TGCGCCAGCAGCCAAGCCCCGACAGGGATCTACGAGCAGTACTTC. It yields the protein CASSQAPTGIYEQYF.

V gene TRBV5-4 combines with J gene TRBJ2-3, with TRBD2 matching over 9 bases. The J segment lost 0 bases and the V segment lost 0 bases, leaving 2 bases of the junction unmatched. The germline V gene encodes CDR1 SGHNT and CDR2 YYREEE (reference sequence). The CDR3 spans 16 residues. The CDR3 nucleotides read TGTGCCAGCAGCTTGGTGGCGGGGGGGAGCACAGATACGCAGTATTTT. This codes for CASSLVAGGSTDTQYF.

The chain has TRBV20-1 and TRBJ2-4, with 10 bases identical to TRBD2. Losses at the gene ends were 2 bases for V and 6 bases for J; bases not matched to a gene: 7. The germline V gene encodes CDR1 DFQATT and CDR2 SNEGSKA (reference sequence). CDR3 length equals 15 residues. CDR3 bases: TGCAGTGCTAGATCAGCGGGAGGGCCCGGAAACATTCAGTACTTC. As protein: CSARSAGGPGNIQYF.

Comment on this clonotype: A read error is likely, as this CDR3 ends without the conserved phenylalanine or tryptophan. It is unclear where the CDR3 begins or ends on the DNA, so no DNA is shown, and the CDR3 is as TCRdb lists it. The chain combines TRBV11-2 with TRBJ1-3; no check of the table's D call, TRBD1, against the DNA was made. The CDR3 comprises 12 residues, both ends counted. CDR1 SGHAT and CDR2 FQNNGV come from the germline V gene. The CDR3 region is CASSLDGGQAFI.

The sample holds a few counts of this clonotype. The rearrangement joins TRBV21-1 to TRBJ1-1. TRBV21-1 is described as a pseudogene. CDR3 length: 14 residues. The CDR3 spells CASSKDREGAEAFF. CDR3 DNA sequence: TGTGCCAGCAGCAAAGACAGGGAGGGGGCTGAAGCTTTCTTT.

This clonotype showed up many times. J is TRBJ1-1 and V is TRBV29-1; D gene unclear. The CDR3 extends over 13 amino acids. V was trimmed by 2 bases and J by 3 bases, leaving 10 bases between them. Germline V gene sequence: CDR1 SQVTM, CDR2 ANQGSEA. The CDR3 region is CSVESDWDTEAFF. In DNA, the CDR3 is TGCAGCGTTGAATCTGACTGGGACACTGAAGCTTTCTTT.

In its sample, this clonotype was seen a few times. CDR3 sequence: CASSFSRGANYGYTF. CDR3 bases: TGTGCCAGCAGCTTCAGCAGGGGAGCTAACTATGGCTACACCTTC. The chain couples TRBV11-2 to TRBJ1-2; perhaps TRBD1 as D (6 bases). Germline CDR1 reads SGHAT; CDR2 reads FQNNGV. V was clipped by 3 bases and J by 0 bases, with 11 bases between them. This CDR3 contains 15 residues.

This chain connects TRBV28 to TRBJ1-4; 7 bases are a match to TRBD1. The V segment lost 4 bases and the J segment 10 bases; nucleotides outside the gene matches: 6. Germline V lookup: CDR1 MDHEN, CDR2 SYDVKM. This CDR3 spans 13 amino acids. The CDR3 sequence: CASSSGQSRKLFF. The DNA for the CDR3 is TGTGCCAGCAGTTCGGGACAGTCTAGAAAACTGTTTTTT.

The chain recombines TRBV14 with TRBJ2-1; D is perhaps TRBD1 (6 bases). Germline CDR1 SGHDN, CDR2 FVKESK. The V and J ends lost 6 bases and 6 bases respectively, with 15 bases between them. The CDR3 has 14 amino acids. CDR3 DNA: TGTGCCAGCAGTAACAGGGATATGGGCAATGAGCAGTTCTTC. Encoded protein: CASSNRDMGNEQFF.

This clonotype was seen only a few times. The chain links TRBV15 to TRBJ1-4; D possibly corresponds to TRBD1 (5 bases). Germline V gene lookup returns CDR1 LNHNV and CDR2 YYDKDF (reference sequence). The CDR3 loop spans 17 amino acids. Trimming shortened V by 3 bases and J by 7 bases, and 21 bases separated the two germline ends. CDR3 sequence (DNA): TGTGCCACCAGCAGGGACCAACAGGTTACTTTAACTGAAAAACTGTTTTTT. It is translated as CATSRDQQVTLTEKLFF.

The chain employs TRBV7-9 and TRBJ2-3; 7 bases align to TRBD1. Germline values: CDR1 SEHNR, CDR2 FQNEAQ (reference sequence). The CDR3 has 14 amino acids. J gave up 4 bases and V 5 bases, and 6 bases lay outside the gene matches. Written as DNA, the CDR3 is TGTGCCAGCAGCGCACAGGGGCCGTCAGATACGCAGTATTTT. Its protein is CASSAQGPSDTQYF.

This clonotype was seen a handful of times. V usage is TRBV5-1 and J usage is TRBJ1-3; no reliable D call. Germline lookup yields CDR1 SGHRS and CDR2 YFSETQ. This CDR3 has 16 residues. The V end lost 5 bases, the J end lost 1 base, and 16 bases lay between the germline ends. The chain's CDR3 is CASRVEEGSSGNTIYF. In DNA form, the CDR3 reads TGCGCCAGCAGGGTCGAGGAGGGATCGTCTGGAAACACCATATATTTT. The entire variable domain, with the rest obtained from reference TRBV5-1 and TRBJ1-3, is as follows: KAGVTQTPRYLIKTRGQQVTLSCSPISGHRSVSWYQQTPGQGLQFLFEYFSETQRNKGNFPGRFSGRQFSNSRSEMNVSTLELGDSALYLCASRVEEGSSGNTIYFGEGSWLTVV.

This chain joins TRBV20-1 and TRBJ2-3; D unclear. Per the germline V gene, CDR1 is DFQATT and CDR2 is SNEGSKA (reference sequence). The CDR3 contains 12 residues. V dropped 0 bases and J dropped 2 bases, with 3 bases sitting between them. The DNA for the CDR3 is TGCAGTGCTAGAGAGGTCACAGATACGCAGTATTTT. Translated, it gives CSAREVTDTQYF.

This clonotype was counted a few times. The J gene is TRBJ1-2, the V gene TRBV20-1, with D perhaps matching TRBD1 (5 bases). Per germline, CDR1 DFQATT and CDR2 SNEGSKA (reference sequence). This CDR3 comprises 13 residues. Trimming pared 3 bases from V and 7 bases from J, leaving 15 bases between. CDR3 loop: CSASPDTATGYTF. CDR3 nucleotides: TGCAGTGCTAGCCCGGACACGGCGACTGGCTACACCTTC.

This clonotype appeared a few times. The CDR3 DNA reads TGTGCCAGCAGCCAAGAGACAGGGGGTCGTGGCTACACCTTC. It is translated as CASSQETGGRGYTF. This sequence joins TRBV4-2 and TRBJ1-2; 9 nucleotides match TRBD1. Germline values: CDR1 LGHNA, CDR2 YNFKEQ. The CDR3 contains 14 residues. The junction had 3 bases not matched to a gene; V was cut back by 0 bases and J by 7 bases.

The chain is built from TRBV24-1 and TRBJ1-2; TRBD1 is a possible D gene (5 bases). This CDR3 comprises 14 residues. Germline values: CDR1 KGHDR, CDR2 SFDVKD. Trimming pared 4 bases from V and 2 bases from J, leaving 10 bases between. The chain's CDR3 is CATSESRENYGYTF. DNA of the CDR3: TGTGCCACCAGTGAATCCAGGGAAAACTATGGCTACACCTTC.

This clonotype was picked up a small number of times. The chain employs TRBV12-3 or TRBV12-4 and TRBJ2-3; D may be TRBD2 (6 bases). The CDR3 totals 17 residues. The V end lost 2 bases, the J end lost 0 bases, and 15 bases lay between the germline ends. This chain's CDR3 is CASSLRLWGVSTDTQYF. CDR3 nucleotides: TGTGCCAGCAGTTTACGTTTATGGGGGGTGAGCACAGATACGCAGTATTTT.

This chain links TRBV20-1 with TRBJ2-5; D remains ambiguous. The germline V gene has CDR1 DFQATT and CDR2 SNEGSKA (reference sequence). V was clipped by 2 bases and J by 4 bases, with 5 bases between them. The CDR3 sequence is 11 residues long. Here the CDR3 reads CSARPGETQYF. The CDR3 nucleotides are TGCAGTGCTAGACCCGGAGAGACCCAGTACTTC.

The rearrangement uses TRBV15 and TRBJ2-4; D is unclear. CDR1 is LNHNV, CDR2 YYDKDF, per germline (reference sequence). Trimming pared 0 bases from V and 1 base from J, leaving 7 bases between. CDR3 size: 15 residues. CDR3 amino acids: CATSRDMQAKNIQYF. The CDR3 DNA sequence: TGTGCCACCAGCAGAGATATGCAGGCCAAAAACATTCAGTACTTC.

This clonotype was picked up a small number of times. This chain links TRBV7-9 with TRBJ2-3; weak D call: TRBD1 (6 bases). V was cut by 4 bases and J by 2 bases, with 16 bases left in between. Germline CDR1 reads SEHNR; CDR2 reads FQNEAQ (reference sequence). CDR3 length equals 16 residues. CDR3 nucleotide sequence: TGTGCCAGCAGCTGGATAACAGGGTTAGTCACAGATACGCAGTATTTT. It specifies CASSWITGLVTDTQYF.

The V and J genes are TRBV20-1 and TRBJ2-1; TRBD1 aligns across 9 bases. This CDR3 has 12 amino acids. Trimming cost V 4 bases and J 10 bases; bases outside gene matches: 5. From germline, CDR1 is DFQATT and CDR2 SNEGSKA (reference sequence). The CDR3 reads CSANTGGWEQFF. CDR3 coding DNA: TGCAGTGCTAACACAGGGGGCTGGGAGCAGTTCTTC.

This chain connects TRBV18 to TRBJ2-2; no definite D call. V lost 6 bases and J 3 bases, leaving 14 bases between the germline ends. The CDR3 has 15 residues. The germline V gene encodes CDR1 KGHSH and CDR2 LQKENI. CDR3 in amino acids: CASSRPSQYTGELFF. The DNA for the CDR3 is TGTGCCAGCTCCCGGCCCTCCCAGTACACCGGGGAGCTGTTTTTT.

This clonotype was observed many times. The genes are TRBV20-1 and TRBJ1-1, with D hard to call. The V end lost 0 bases, the J end lost 5 bases, and 10 bases lay between the germline ends. Germline CDR1 and CDR2: DFQATT and SNEGSKA (reference sequence). CDR3 size: 13 residues. CDR3 protein: CSAREGQYTEAFF. The CDR3 DNA follows: TGCAGTGCTAGAGAAGGTCAATATACTGAAGCTTTCTTT.

The chain recombines TRBV4-3 with TRBJ1-1, with D perhaps matching TRBD1 (5 bases). The CDR3 sequence is 12 residues long. Germline V lookup: CDR1 LGHNA, CDR2 YSLEER. V was trimmed by 4 bases and J by 8 bases, leaving 11 bases between them. The CDR3 DNA is TGCGCCAGCAGCCCAGACGGGGGAGAAGCTTTCTTT. It yields the protein CASSPDGGEAFF.

This chain connects TRBV11-2 to TRBJ2-5; TRBD1 matches at 10 bases. Trimming removed 2 bases from V and 2 bases from J; junction bases left unmatched: 11. The CDR3 has 18 residues. The germline CDR1 and CDR2 sequences are SGHAT and FQNNGV. The DNA of the CDR3 is TGTGCCAGCAGCTTAAGGATCAGACAGGGGGCGAGACAAGAGACCCAGTACTTC. This gives the protein CASSLRIRQGARQETQYF.

The genes are TRBV7-6 and TRBJ1-2; D gene uncertain. Trimming removed 5 bases at V and 2 bases at J, with 9 bases between. Germline V gives CDR1 SGHVS, CDR2 FNYEAQ. The CDR3 extends over 13 amino acids. CDR3 sequence: CASSAEQNYGYTF. The DNA of the CDR3 is TGTGCCAGCAGCGCCGAACAGAACTATGGCTACACCTTC.

In DNA form, the CDR3 reads TGTGCCAGCAGCGTAGGGGTCAGGGACTTCCAAGAGACCCAGTACTTC. It is translated as CASSVGVRDFQETQYF. The chain combines TRBV9 with TRBJ2-5, with D perhaps TRBD2 (6 bases). This CDR3 has 16 amino acids. V shed 0 bases and J shed 1 base, with 13 bases lying between them. Germline lookup yields CDR1 SGDLS and CDR2 YYNGEE.